The T cell receptor beta chain described here comes from a study of blood T cell repertoires in COVID-19. Trimming removed 5 bases from V and 3 bases from J, with 7 bases in between. The CDR3 contains 11 residues. The germline V gene has CDR1 DFQATT and CDR2 SNEGSKA (reference sequence). Sequencing used immunoSEQ multiplex PCR; TCRdb keeps in-frame clones, though not all of them. The table shows about 140,000 clones, with 85% to 90% occurring only once. The chain carries TRBV20-1 and TRBJ1-2; D remains unclear. The sample consisted of peripheral blood. This TCR derives from a woman older than 75 with acute or convalescent COVID-19. This CDR3 is CSAYRDYGYTF. The CDR3, as DNA: TGCAGTGCTTATCGAGACTATGGCTACACCTTC.